This T cell receptor beta chain was observed in a study of CD8 T cells in ankylosing spondylitis. Study-wide points: Reportedly, significant enrichment of disease-linked clones occurred in matched ankylosing spondylitis synovial fluid. Apparently characteristic of ankylosing spondylitis blood was a TCR beta motif (roughly 8 highly homologous variants).

Libraries of TCR beta came from quantitative 5'-RACE with molecular barcodes. TCRdb reprocessed the 5' RACE reads via MiXCR and lists one record per CDR3 protein. The sample contains about 240,000 distinct CDR3 sequences, approximately 11% of which appear only once. Per germline, CDR1 SGHTA and CDR2 FQGNSA. Trimming took 3 bases from V and 5 from J; bases not matched to a gene: 9. This CDR3 comprises 15 residues. This clonotype was found many times. No antigen is known for it. Source material: blood, either unsorted or a sorted T cell fraction (not recorded which). The receptor comes from a male donor with ankylosing spondylitis or in good health (not recorded which). The chain employs TRBV7-2 and TRBJ1-2, with TRBD1 matching 7 bases. This CDR3 is CASSLIPGQPYGYTF. DNA of the CDR3: TGTGCCAGCAGCTTGATACCGGGACAGCCGTATGGCTACACCTTC.